This TCR beta chain was sequenced during a study of T cells in Graves' hyperthyroidism and ophthalmopathy (dated by TCRdb to between 2018 and 2021). Notes on the research overall: Peripheral blood samples were taken at initial diagnosis, before any treatment was given. An independent validation cohort of under 20 hyperthyroidism patients and about 15 patients who later progressed to ophthalmopathy tested prospective prediction of ophthalmopathy. After blood sampling, hyperthyroidism patients were treated with methimazole at a starting dose of 30 mg daily, and ophthalmopathy patients were treated with high-dose intravenous methylprednisolone. A discovery cohort of approximately 97 patients, roughly 45 with Graves' ophthalmopathy and approximately 57 with stable Graves' hyperthyroidism, was used to find distinguishing TCR V-J signatures. Thyroid tissue and blood T-cell repertoires from six Graves' hyperthyroidism patients were also compared in the study. TCR Vbeta CDR3 sequencing of 130 to 150 peripheral blood samples (approximately 44 ophthalmopathy, 75 hyperthyroidism and roughly 17 progressor patients) is reported in the paper. The approximately 100 discovery patients were randomly divided into training and test sets at a 7:3 ratio.

The CDR3, cysteine through phenylalanine, is 18 amino acids long. Only CDR3 DNA is held: 54 bases, read in frame from base 1. As encoded in the germline V gene (reference sequence), CDR1 is PRHDT while CDR2 is FYEKMQ. A distance of 18 bases separates the germline ends of V and J, which lose 0 bases and 0 bases respectively. Moderately to severely active disease, a Clinical Activity Score of at least 3, a NOSPECS grade of at least 4, and a duration under 3 months were present in ophthalmopathy patients. Patients with uncontrolled infections, other autoimmune diseases, pregnancy or lactation were excluded. Diagnoses were established on the basis of clinical symptoms, serum thyroxine and TRAb, thyroid ultrasound, and orbital computed tomography. PBMCs were separated from over 9 ml of fresh peripheral blood using Ficoll-Paque density gradient centrifugation. Total RNA was extracted with Trizol reagent, and quality was checked on an Agilent 2100 Bioanalyzer.

In its sample, this clonotype was seen many times. Its antigen specificity is not known. No much larger clonotype is one base removed from it; base qualities were not supplied. The research as a whole found: Most expanded thyroid clonotypes (frequency above 0.001) were also found in blood, which suggests that blood repertoires may mirror thyroid immune responses. Sample size was not statistically predetermined, and investigators were not blinded to group allocation. A model built on a 13 V-J signature distinguished ophthalmopathy from stable hyperthyroidism, reaching around 87% sensitivity and around 81% specificity in cross-validation and 80%/75% in testing. In validation, progression to ophthalmopathy was predicted by the model with 70% to 71% sensitivity and roughly 72% specificity, a median of approximately 6.5 months before onset.

Amplification of TCR beta CDR3 regions was carried out from RNA transcripts. A first-round RT-PCR of the TCR CDR3 used the HTBI primer set with the Qiagen OneStep RT-PCR kit. Libraries were constructed in a second round of multiplex PCR, after which size selection and purification were performed. Sequencing of the libraries was done on an Illumina HiSeq2000 using paired-end 100 bp reads. Per the original workflow: SOAPnuke was used to process the raw data, with reads discarded if the reads contained adapters or uncalled bases, had a mean Phred below 15, or lacked an exact constant-primer or identifier match. COPE v1.2.5 was used to merge the high-quality paired reads, and each unique nucleotide sequence was defined as a clonotype. MiTCR v1.1 was used to align clonotypes to the IMGT TRBV, TRBD and TRBJ reference segments. The analysis included only V-J combinations with a frequency above 0.0001, which together covered 98% to 99.2% of the repertoires. A TCS score was defined as the ratio of F50 (clonal expansion) to E x V (chaos), with BLOSUM62-based TCRdist applied between CDR3 peptides within each V-J. Welch's t-statistics and random forest reduced 500 to 650 V-J features to around 14, which were used in a naive Bayes classifier (R e1071). TCRdb ran its own pipeline on the public reads, namely fastp trimming at Q25 and MiXCR clone calling, and kept in-frame beta chains. All rows with the same CDR3 protein become a single entry with the most common DNA and genes. These V and J calls derive from TCRdb rather than the authors' analysis. The sample table contains roughly 550,000 distinct CDR3 sequences; only one count was recorded for 15% to 20% of them. 25% to 35% of the sample rests with the top ten.

The clonotype originates from a woman in her twenties or thirties with Graves' ophthalmopathy. The sample comprised blood. The V and J genes are TRBV13 and TRBJ2-7; TRBD1 could be the D gene, as 6 bases match. The DNA is TGTGCCAGCAGCTTAGGCAGGGGCGACTTATTGGACTCCTACGAGCAGTACTTC. Its product reads: CASSLGRGDLLDSYEQYF.